What follows are 14 T cell receptor beta chains derived from one specimen sequenced in a study of CD8 T cells in ankylosing spondylitis. A single record per CDR3 protein comes from TCRdb applying MiXCR to the 5' RACE reads. The table shows some 250,000 distinct CDR3 sequences, with more than 20% occurring only once. The sequencing input was blood, either unsorted or a sorted T cell fraction (not recorded which). These receptors came from a male donor with ankylosing spondylitis or in good health (not recorded which).

DNA for the CDR3: TGCAGTGCTAGGGCTAGCGGGGACTACTACAATGAGCAGTTCTTC. It yields the protein CSARASGDYYNEQFF. The rearrangement joins TRBV20-1 to TRBJ2-1; 9 positions agree with TRBD2. V lost 3 bases and J lost 3; bases outside the gene matches: 6. CDR1 DFQATT and CDR2 SNEGSKA come from the germline V gene (reference sequence). This CDR3 comprises 15 residues.

Many counts were recorded for this clonotype. The rearrangement uses TRBV2 and TRBJ2-1; 7 nucleotides agree with TRBD1. Per germline, CDR1 SNHLY and CDR2 FYNNEI. Trimming cost V 3 bases and J 10 bases; bases outside gene matches: 9. This CDR3 has 14 amino acids. The CDR3 coding sequence is TGTGCCAGCAGTGATCAGGACAGGTTCAGGGAGCAGTTCTTC. Translation gives CASSDQDRFREQFF.

The chain links TRBV7-6 to TRBJ2-1; TRBD1 is a possible D gene (7 bases). Trimming removed 5 bases at V and 7 bases at J, with 15 bases between. The CDR3 spans 14 residues. CDR1 SGHVS and CDR2 FNYEAQ come from the germline V gene. The CDR3 reads CASSAQTGRNEQFF. The CDR3 bases are TGTGCCAGCAGCGCCCAGACAGGGAGGAATGAGCAGTTCTTC.

This clonotype turned up a few times. This rearrangement joins TRBV29-1 to TRBJ1-1; D perhaps matches TRBD1 (5 bases). Germline CDR1 reads SQVTM; CDR2 reads ANQGSEA. CDR3 length: 11 residues. V was pared by 7 bases and J by 1 base, with 7 bases between. The CDR3 spells CSGGRNTEAFF. CDR3 DNA: TGCAGCGGGGGACGGAACACTGAAGCTTTCTTT.

This clonotype showed up just a few times. Without the conserved terminal phenylalanine or tryptophan, this CDR3 likely stems from a read error. It is unclear where the CDR3 begins or ends on the DNA, so no DNA is shown, and the CDR3 is as TCRdb lists it. The chain employs TRBV20-1 and TRBJ1-1; TRBD1 was called by the table and not checked on the DNA. Germline V gene lookup returns CDR1 DFQATT and CDR2 SNEGSKA (reference sequence). The CDR3 spans 13 residues, counting both ends. The CDR3 loop is CSARAGGGTGLIN.

The chain has TRBV7-9 and TRBJ2-5; 7 bases fit TRBD2. The CDR3 contains 14 residues. Germline loops: CDR1 SEHNR, CDR2 FQNEAQ (reference sequence). V shed 4 bases, J shed 4 bases, and the junction held 6 bases outside the gene matches. This chain's CDR3 is CASSSDWGGETQYF. The DNA of the CDR3 is TGTGCCAGCAGCTCCGACTGGGGGGGAGAGACCCAGTACTTC. The variable domain in full, completed from reference TRBV7-9 and TRBJ2-5, reads DTGVSQNPRHKITKRGQNVTFRCDPISEHNRLYWYRQTLGQGPEFLTYFQNEAQLEKSRLLSDRFSAERPKGSFSTLEIQRTEQGDSAMYLCASSSDWGGETQYFGPGTRLLVL.

This clonotype came up many times. The chain uses TRBV29-1 and TRBJ2-3, with TRBD1 matching 7 bases. Germline V gene sequence: CDR1 SQVTM, CDR2 ANQGSEA. The CDR3 covers 13 residues. Germline trimming cut 3 bases from V and 7 bases from J; bases unmatched to any gene: 7. The CDR3 protein is CSVDSDRANTQYF. The CDR3 nucleotides read TGCAGCGTTGATAGTGACAGGGCGAATACGCAGTATTTT.

The chain links TRBV6-1 to TRBJ2-7; TRBD1 matches 7 bases. CDR3 length equals 17 residues. J gave up 0 bases and V 6 bases, and 14 bases lay outside the gene matches. CDR1 and CDR2 from the germline V gene are MNHNS and SASEGT. This CDR3 is CASSAGTARPASYEQYF. The CDR3, as DNA: TGTGCCAGCAGCGCCGGGACAGCCAGACCTGCCTCCTACGAGCAGTACTTC.

This clonotype was seen at least ten times. The chain links TRBV29-1 to TRBJ2-5; possibly TRBD2 for D (6 bases). CDR3 length: 12 residues. CDR1 SQVTM and CDR2 ANQGSEA come from the germline V gene. The germline V and J ends were trimmed by 6 bases and 3 bases, with 11 bases remaining between them. CDR3 nucleotide sequence: TGCAGCGTGCAGGGCGGGGAAGAGACCCAGTACTTC. Translation gives CSVQGGEETQYF.

This clonotype was seen repeatedly, ten times or more. V is TRBV20-1 and J is TRBJ2-3; the D is unclear. Trimming took off 7 bases at V and 0 bases at J, with 5 bases between the two ends. CDR3 length: 11 amino acids. The germline CDR1 and CDR2 sequences are DFQATT and SNEGSKA (reference sequence). The CDR3 sequence is CSVDSTDTQYF. Here the CDR3 DNA reads TGCAGTGTGGACAGCACAGATACGCAGTATTTT.

The J gene is TRBJ1-5, the V gene TRBV12-3 or TRBV12-4; D gene uncertain. V was trimmed by 3 bases and J by 1 base, leaving 10 bases between them. The CDR3 is 15 residues long. CDR3 nucleotide sequence: TGTGCCAGCAGTTTCCGGCAAACAAGCAATCAGCCCCAGCATTTT. Amino acid sequence: CASSFRQTSNQPQHF.

This clonotype has just a few counts. The junction departs from germline at one end; a sequencing error may be responsible. The chain couples TRBV28 to TRBJ2-3; no clear D gene. Germline CDR1 and CDR2: MDHEN and SYDVKM. This CDR3 contains 14 residues. The CDR3 DNA sequence: TGTGCCAGCAGTTTGCGGAGAACACAAGATACACAGTATTTT. Translation: CASSLRRTQDTQYF. The whole variable domain, filled in from reference TRBV28 and TRBJ2-3, reads DVKVTQSSRYLVKRTGEKVFLECVQDMDHENMFWYRQDPGLGLRLIYFSYDVKMKEKGDIPEGYSVSREKKERFSLILESASTNQTSMYLCASSLRRTQDTQYFGPGTRLTVL.

This clonotype appeared a few times. The DNA for the CDR3 is TGTGCCAGCAGCGAAGGCGGGGGGCCGGATACGCAGTATTTT. Translation gives CASSEGGGPDTQYF. The chain carries TRBV9 and TRBJ2-3; the match to TRBD2 covers 8 bases. The germline CDR1 and CDR2 sequences are SGDLS and YYNGEE. This CDR3 spans 14 amino acids. The trim removed 3 bases at V and 6 bases at J, leaving 6 bases unmatched.

This clonotype was detected many times. The chain uses TRBV6-1 and TRBJ2-5; 7 bases align to TRBD2. The CDR3 spans 14 residues. Per germline, CDR1 MNHNS and CDR2 SASEGT. With V trimmed by 3 bases and J by 2 bases, 3 bases remained unmatched. As DNA, the CDR3 is TGTGCCAGCAGTGAGCAGCGGGGTCAAGAGACCCAGTACTTC. It specifies CASSEQRGQETQYF.